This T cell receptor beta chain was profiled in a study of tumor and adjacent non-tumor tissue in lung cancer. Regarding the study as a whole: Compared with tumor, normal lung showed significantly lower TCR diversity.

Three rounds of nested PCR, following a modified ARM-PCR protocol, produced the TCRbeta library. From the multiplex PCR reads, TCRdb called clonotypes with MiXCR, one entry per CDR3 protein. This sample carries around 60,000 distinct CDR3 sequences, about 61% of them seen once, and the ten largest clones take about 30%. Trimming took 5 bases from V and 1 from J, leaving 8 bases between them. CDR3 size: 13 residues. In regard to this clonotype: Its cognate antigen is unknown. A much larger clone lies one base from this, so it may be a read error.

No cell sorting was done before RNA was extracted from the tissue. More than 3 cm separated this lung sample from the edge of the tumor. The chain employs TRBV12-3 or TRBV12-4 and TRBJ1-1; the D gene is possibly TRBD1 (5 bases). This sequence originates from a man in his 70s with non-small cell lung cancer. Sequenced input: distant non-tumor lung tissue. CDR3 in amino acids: CASSGDANTEAFF. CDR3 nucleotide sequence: TGTGCCAGCAGTGGGGACGCGAACACTGAAGCTTTCTTT.